The 16 T cell receptor beta chains below come from one sample, sequenced in a study of response to subunit inactivated influenza vaccine. Each CDR3 protein gets one entry after TCRdb re-called the RT-PCR reads with MiXCR. Among approximately 300,000 distinct CDR3 sequences listed, around 22% were seen once. The source was PBMCs from blood, collected approximately 22 months after vaccination. Receptors originate from a man aged 45-69 years who received an inactivated influenza vaccine.

This clonotype was detected only a few times. The rearrangement joins TRBV6-2 or TRBV6-3 to TRBJ1-5, with 7 bases fitting TRBD1. Germline V gene sequence: CDR1 MNHEY, CDR2 SVGEGT. The ends lost 3 bases at V and 3 bases at J; junction bases unmatched: 2. CDR3 length equals 14 residues. The CDR3 DNA sequence: TGTGCCAGCAGTTATGGGACAGTCAATCAGCCCCAGCATTTT. It specifies CASSYGTVNQPQHF.

V gene TRBV29-1 combines with J gene TRBJ2-5; no clear D. The CDR3 is 14 amino acids. Germline V gene data show CDR1 as SQVTM and CDR2 as ANQGSEA. V lost 5 bases to trimming and J lost 3 bases, with 16 bases between them. The CDR3 is CSVITGRIKETQYF. The CDR3 nucleotides are TGCAGCGTTATCACCGGACGGATTAAAGAGACCCAGTACTTC. Full variable domain (missing parts from reference TRBV29-1 and TRBJ2-5): SAVISQKPSRDICQRGTSLTIQCQVDSQVTMMFWYRQQPGQSLTLIATANQGSEATYESGFVIDKFPISRPNLTFSTLTVSNMSPEDSSIYLCSVITGRIKETQYFGPGTRLLVL.

This clonotype was counted many times. The chain employs TRBV6-5 and TRBJ1-2; no definite D call. CDR1 and CDR2 (germline): MNHEY, SVGAGI. The CDR3 covers 14 residues. With 0 bases removed from V and 8 bases from J, the gap between germline ends came to 13 bases. Here the CDR3 reads CASSYSSNGGGYTF. For the CDR3, the DNA is TGTGCCAGCAGTTACTCGAGTAACGGTGGGGGCTACACCTTC.

The J gene is TRBJ2-4, the V gene TRBV27; 10 nucleotides align to TRBD1. Germline V gene lookup returns CDR1 MNHEY and CDR2 SMNVEV (reference sequence). This CDR3 spans 14 amino acids. The J segment lost 9 bases and the V segment lost 5 bases, leaving 7 bases of the junction unmatched. This CDR3 is CASSRGTGEGIQYF. CDR3 in DNA: TGTGCCAGCAGTAGAGGGACAGGGGAAGGCATTCAGTACTTC.

This sequence joins TRBV15 and TRBJ2-2; 7 bases line up with TRBD1. The ends lost 4 bases at V and 1 base at J; junction bases unmatched: 9. Germline values: CDR1 LNHNV, CDR2 YYDKDF (reference sequence). This CDR3 has 17 residues. In DNA form, the CDR3 reads TGTGCCACCAGCAAAGCCGGGACAGCTATGAACACCGGGGAGCTGTTTTTT. The encoded protein is CATSKAGTAMNTGELFF.

V and J are TRBV7-2 and TRBJ1-2; maybe TRBD1 (5 bases). The CDR3 runs 15 residues. The V gene lost 7 bases and the J gene lost 6 bases, with 21 bases spanning the gap. Per the germline V gene, CDR1 is SGHTA and CDR2 is FQGNSA. In DNA, the CDR3 is TGTGCCAGCACCCCCGGGTCAGGGAGCTCTAATGGCTACACCTTC. As protein: CASTPGSGSSNGYTF.

This rearrangement joins TRBV6-1 to TRBJ2-1; D could derive from TRBD1 or TRBD2 (6 bases each). The CDR3 spans 16 residues. With 5 bases removed from V and 6 bases from J, the gap between germline ends came to 20 bases. Germline-derived CDR1 and CDR2 are MNHNS and SASEGT. The CDR3 reads CASSPGAGKSANEQFF. DNA of the CDR3: TGTGCCAGCAGTCCGGGGGCGGGGAAGTCGGCCAATGAGCAGTTCTTC.

The chain has TRBV13 and TRBJ2-7, with 10 bases identical to TRBD2. The CDR3 has 15 residues. V dropped 5 bases and J dropped 6; count of bases not matched to a gene: 10. Germline lookup yields CDR1 PRHDT and CDR2 FYEKMQ (reference sequence). The CDR3 DNA sequence: TGTGCCAGCAGCACTCAGCGGGAGGGCCATCTCGAGCAGTACTTC. It yields the protein CASSTQREGHLEQYF.

This clonotype came up many times. The chain couples TRBV11-2 to TRBJ1-3; D remains unclear. Germline CDR1 is SGHAT and CDR2 is FQNNGV. V was shortened by 5 bases and J by 1 base, with 6 bases between the two germline ends. The CDR3 has 13 amino acids. The CDR3 bases are TGTGCCAGCAGCCTGACATCTGGAAACACCATATATTTT. It encodes CASSLTSGNTIYF.

The genes are TRBV5-1 and TRBJ1-1; D not resolved. Trimming cost V 0 bases and J 7 bases, with 7 bases left between them. The CDR3 spans 12 residues. From germline, CDR1 is SGHRS and CDR2 YFSETQ. CDR3 sequence (DNA): TGCGCCAGCAGCTTGGGAGAGAGTGAAGCTTTCTTT. Translated, it gives CASSLGESEAFF.

This clonotype has a handful of counts. The chain recombines TRBV7-9 with TRBJ2-7; D possibly corresponds to TRBD2 (5 bases). V lost 6 bases and J 5 bases, leaving 23 bases between the germline ends. CDR3 length: 16 amino acids. CDR1 is SEHNR, CDR2 FQNEAQ, per germline (reference sequence). CDR3 sequence (DNA): TGTGCCAGCAGTATCCGGATCTTCGAGGGATCTGACGAGCAGTACTTC. This encodes CASSIRIFEGSDEQYF.

The rearrangement links TRBV21-1 to TRBJ2-1; the table assigns TRBD2, which was not confirmed against the DNA. TRBV21-1 is designated a pseudogene. The length of the CDR3 is 19 residues. The CDR3 region has the DNA TGTGCCAGCAGCAAAAGCGGTGGGACTAGCGACAAGCGGTACAATGAGCAGTTCTTC. Encoded protein: CASSKSGGTSDKRYNEQFF.

The rearrangement joins TRBV20-1 to TRBJ2-2, with D perhaps matching TRBD1 (6 bases). The CDR3 spans 13 residues. CDR1 DFQATT and CDR2 SNEGSKA come from the germline V gene (reference sequence). V was clipped by 3 bases and J by 3 bases, with 8 bases between them. CDR3 in amino acids: CSASQGYTGELFF. In DNA, the CDR3 is TGCAGTGCTAGTCAGGGGTACACCGGGGAGCTGTTTTTT.

This chain connects TRBV5-1 to TRBJ1-2; no definite D call. V lost 0 bases and J 1 base, leaving 7 bases between the germline ends. CDR1 and CDR2 from the germline V gene are SGHRS and YFSETQ. CDR3 size: 14 residues. In DNA, the CDR3 is TGCGCCAGCAGCTTGGAAATTAATAACTATGGCTACACCTTC. This gives the protein CASSLEINNYGYTF.

The chain joins TRBV7-8 to TRBJ1-5; no clear D gene. CDR1 and CDR2 (germline): SGHVS, FQNEAQ. With 1 base removed from V and 3 bases from J, the gap between germline ends came to 10 bases. There are 15 residues in the CDR3. The CDR3 loop reads CASSLEGRYNQPQHF. The CDR3 nucleotides are TGTGCCAGCAGCTTAGAAGGCAGATACAATCAGCCCCAGCATTTT.

The chain is built from TRBV3-1 and TRBJ1-5; no clear D gene. Germline CDR1 LGHDT, CDR2 YNNKEL (reference sequence). Trimming took 4 bases from V and 7 from J, leaving 11 bases between them. This CDR3 is built from 13 residues. CDR3 nucleotide sequence: TGTGCCAGCAGCCTGAGCCGCAGGCAGCCCCAGCATTTT. It specifies CASSLSRRQPQHF.